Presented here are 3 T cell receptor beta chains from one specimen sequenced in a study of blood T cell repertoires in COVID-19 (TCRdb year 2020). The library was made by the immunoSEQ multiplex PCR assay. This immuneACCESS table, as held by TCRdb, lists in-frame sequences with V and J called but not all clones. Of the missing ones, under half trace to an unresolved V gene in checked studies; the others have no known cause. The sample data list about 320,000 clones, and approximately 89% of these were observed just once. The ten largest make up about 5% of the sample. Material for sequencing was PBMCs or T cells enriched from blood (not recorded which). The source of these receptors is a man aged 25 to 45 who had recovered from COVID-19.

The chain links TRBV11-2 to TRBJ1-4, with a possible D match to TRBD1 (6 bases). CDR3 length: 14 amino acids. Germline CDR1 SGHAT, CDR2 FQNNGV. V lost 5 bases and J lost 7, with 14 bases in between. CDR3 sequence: CASSTRQTGEKLFF. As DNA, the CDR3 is TGTGCCAGCAGCACACGCCAGACAGGTGAAAAACTGTTTTTT.

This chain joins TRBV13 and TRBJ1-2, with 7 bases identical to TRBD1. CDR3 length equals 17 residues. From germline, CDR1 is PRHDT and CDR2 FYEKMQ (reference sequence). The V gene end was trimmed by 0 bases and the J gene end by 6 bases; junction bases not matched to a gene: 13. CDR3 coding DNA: TGTGCCAGCAGCTTAGGCCTTTTGGGGACAGTATACGATGGCTACACCTTC. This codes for CASSLGLLGTVYDGYTF.

The CDR3 sequence: CASKPGGRETQYF. Written as DNA, the CDR3 is TGTGCCAGCAAACCCGGGGGGAGGGAGACCCAGTACTTC. The genes are TRBV2 and TRBJ2-5, with 7 bases lining up with TRBD2. Germline CDR1 SNHLY, CDR2 FYNNEI. V shed 7 bases and J 5 bases; nucleotides not matched to a gene: 7. This CDR3 has 13 residues. Filled out from reference TRBV2 and TRBJ2-5, the complete variable domain reads EPEVTQTPSHQVTQMGQEVILRCVPISNHLYFYWYRQILGQKVEFLVSFYNNEISEKSEIFDDQFSVERPDGSNFTLKIRSTKLEDSAMYFCASKPGGRETQYFGPGTRLLVL.